The entry that follows covers one T cell receptor (beta chain) sequence. The data originate from a study of blood T cell repertoires in COVID-19. At the level of the study: The United States, Italy and Spain provided the acute and convalescent COVID-19 samples.

Original handling: Estimates of nucleated cell counts were drawn from the amplification of reference gene primers. The table came from immunoSEQ multiplex PCR; TCRdb's copy has only in-frame clones and leaves some out. V, J and clone size derive from that table, while D and trimming were established from the DNA sequence. The sample includes fewer than 350,000 clones, approximately 91% seen only once; the top ten take about 2%. The age range of participants was about 18 to 100 years, with residence in roughly 25 US areas. Participants' reported clinical history set cohort assignment. Germline loops: CDR1 MDHEN, CDR2 SYDVKM. The CDR3 has 15 amino acids. The V end lost 3 bases, the J end lost 3 bases, and 12 bases lay between the germline ends.

Source material: PBMCs or T cells enriched from blood (not recorded which). The receptor comes from a middle-aged woman with acute COVID-19. The chain employs TRBV28 and TRBJ1-5; no clear D. The CDR3 sequence is CASSLALSANQPQHF. As DNA, the CDR3 is TGTGCCAGCAGTTTGGCTCTTTCCGCCAATCAGCCCCAGCATTTT.